These 14 T cell receptor beta chains were sequenced from one sample in a study of radiation and T cells in renal cell carcinoma. Sequencing was performed with immunoSEQ multiplex PCR; in TCRdb, only in-frame clones are kept and a portion is missing. The table lists about 150,000 clones, 87% of them singletons, with roughly 13% in the top ten. The time point is: blood 2 weeks post-SBRT. The sample's treatment: 15 Gy SBRT to primary tumor, nephrectomy 4 weeks later. Sequences were derived from blood, sampled from a patient whose treatment included radiotherapy and nephrectomy. The receptor source for this set is a woman in her 50s with renal cell carcinoma.

V is TRBV6-5 and J is TRBJ2-3, with 7 bases matching TRBD1. This CDR3 is built from 14 residues. Germline assignment: CDR1 MNHEY and CDR2 SVGAGI. With V trimmed by 2 bases and J by 4 bases, 3 bases remained unmatched. CDR3 sequence reads: CASSYDRVADTQYF. CDR3 coding DNA: TGTGCCAGCAGTTACGACAGGGTGGCAGATACGCAGTATTTT.

The chain uses TRBV5-8 and TRBJ1-5, with 7 nucleotides matching TRBD1. CDR1 is SGHTS and CDR2 is YDEGEE in the germline V gene. The CDR3 is 14 amino acids. The ends lost 4 bases at V and 6 bases at J; junction bases unmatched: 7. The DNA of the CDR3 is TGTGCCAGCAGCATTGGAACAGGGGTTCAGCCCCAGCATTTT. As protein: CASSIGTGVQPQHF.

The chain has TRBV6-7 and TRBJ2-5; TRBD2 is a possible D gene (5 bases). TRBV6-7 is an open reading frame whose function is uncertain. Between the trimmed V and J ends, which lost 0 bases and 1 base, there was a span of 12 bases. The CDR3 loop spans 16 amino acids. CDR3: CASSYSEALSQETQYF. The DNA of the CDR3 is TGTGCCAGCAGTTACTCGGAGGCCTTGTCCCAAGAGACCCAGTACTTC.

The chain uses TRBV7-9 and TRBJ1-1; D call uncertain. This CDR3 region has 14 residues. V lost 3 bases, J lost 5 bases, and 13 bases lay in between. Germline CDR1 reads SEHNR; CDR2 reads FQNEAQ (reference sequence). DNA for the CDR3: TGTGCCAGCAGCTTGAGCCCCAAGGGAACTGAAGCTTTCTTT. Protein: CASSLSPKGTEAFF. Filled out from reference TRBV7-9 and TRBJ1-1, the complete variable domain reads DTGVSQNPRHKITKRGQNVTFRCDPISEHNRLYWYRQTLGQGPEFLTYFQNEAQLEKSRLLSDRFSAERPKGSFSTLEIQRTEQGDSAMYLCASSLSPKGTEAFFGQGTRLTVV.

The chain has TRBV19 and TRBJ1-2, with D possibly matching TRBD1 (6 bases). Germline V gene sequence: CDR1 LNHDA, CDR2 SQIVND (reference sequence). Trimming left V 10 bases short and J 7 bases short, with 13 bases between. The CDR3 sequence is 11 residues long. The CDR3 is CATRQAGGYTF. The CDR3, as DNA: TGTGCCACCCGACAGGCTGGTGGCTACACCTTC.

V usage is TRBV6-5 and J usage is TRBJ2-5; D may be TRBD1 (6 bases). Trimming cost V 8 bases and J 1 base, with 11 bases left between them. The CDR3 has 13 amino acids. Germline V gene data show CDR1 as MNHEY and CDR2 as SVGAGI. In DNA, the CDR3 is TGTGCCAGCCTTAGGGACACCCAAGAGACCCAGTACTTC. It specifies CASLRDTQETQYF.

The chain has TRBV5-1 and TRBJ2-5; no definite D call. The CDR3 runs to 15 residues. Germline V gene sequence: CDR1 SGHRS, CDR2 YFSETQ. Trimming shortened V by 0 bases and J by 2 bases, and 11 bases separated the two germline ends. CDR3 in amino acids: CASSLEGRRQETQYF. CDR3 coding DNA: TGCGCCAGCAGCTTGGAAGGTCGCAGGCAAGAGACCCAGTACTTC.

The chain carries TRBV5-6 and TRBJ1-2, with D perhaps matching TRBD1 (5 bases). There are 11 residues in the CDR3. Trimming cost V 4 bases and J 5 bases, with 6 bases left between them. Germline V gene data show CDR1 as SGHDT and CDR2 as YYEEEE. The CDR3 spells CASSRGYGYTF. Written as DNA, the CDR3 is TGTGCCAGCAGCAGGGGATATGGCTACACCTTC.

The chain uses TRBV5-4 and TRBJ2-1; maybe TRBD2 (5 bases). Germline V gene lookup returns CDR1 SGHNT and CDR2 YYREEE (reference sequence). V was trimmed by 2 bases and J by 3 bases, leaving 6 bases between them. The length of the CDR3 is 13 residues. CDR3 loop: CASSFAGYNEQFF. The CDR3 DNA follows: TGTGCCAGCAGCTTTGCGGGCTACAATGAGCAGTTCTTC.

V usage is TRBV29-1 and J usage is TRBJ2-7; D not resolved. This CDR3 region has 12 residues. Germline values: CDR1 SQVTM, CDR2 ANQGSEA. The V and J ends lost 0 bases and 6 bases respectively, with 9 bases between them. CDR3 loop: CSVEDGRAEQYF. In nucleotides, the CDR3 is TGCAGCGTTGAAGACGGTAGGGCCGAGCAGTACTTC.

The chain joins TRBV7-8 to TRBJ2-5; 7 positions agree with TRBD1. The J segment lost 7 bases and the V segment lost 5 bases, leaving 13 bases of the junction unmatched. Germline V gene data show CDR1 as SGHVS and CDR2 as FQNEAQ. The CDR3 has 15 amino acids. CDR3 sequence (DNA): TGTGCCAGCAGCCCCGACAGGGCCTCTTCGGGGACCCAGTACTTC. Translation: CASSPDRASSGTQYF.

V usage is TRBV7-2 and J usage is TRBJ1-6; a weak D match, TRBD1 (6 bases). Trimming shortened V by 5 bases and J by 9 bases, and 17 bases separated the two germline ends. Germline V gene lookup returns CDR1 SGHTA and CDR2 FQGNSA. The CDR3 extends over 15 amino acids. The CDR3: CASSLPTGRTSPLHF. The CDR3 DNA reads as TGTGCCAGCAGCCTACCCACAGGGAGGACTTCACCCCTCCACTTT.

The chain recombines TRBV6-1 with TRBJ2-5; D gene ambiguous. CDR1 is MNHNS and CDR2 is SASEGT in the germline V gene. Trimming cost V 2 bases and J 1 base, with 8 bases left between them. The CDR3 extends over 14 amino acids. CDR3 DNA: TGTGCCAGCAGTGAAAATCAAGCCCAAGAGACCCAGTACTTC. It encodes CASSENQAQETQYF.

This sequence joins TRBV7-6 and TRBJ2-7; TRBD1 agrees at 7 bases. Germline lookup yields CDR1 SGHVS and CDR2 FNYEAQ. The ends lost 1 base at V and 4 bases at J; junction bases unmatched: 4. The CDR3 is 14 residues long. The CDR3 DNA reads TGTGCCAGCAGCTTAGTACAGGGGAAGTACGAGCAGTACTTC. Its translation: CASSLVQGKYEQYF.